The entry below gives a single T cell receptor beta chain sequence along with its context. Antigen unknown. As for time point: sample taken at primary tumor resection. No cells were sorted before sequencing. The whole RNA sequenced was extracted from tumor, nontumor lung or frozen PBMC. The entry originates in a study of spatial heterogeneity in lung cancer. Study in general: Consistently, beta-chain sequences turned up in larger numbers than alpha-chain sequences did. Overall study findings and caveats: Among blood samples, ubiquitous expanded tumor TCRs appeared more at resection than at follow-up.

TCRdb re-called the 5' RACE reads through MiXCR, storing one row per CDR3 protein. The table records tens of thousands of distinct CDR3 sequences, 6% to 9% of them present only once. The specimen was PBMCs, collected at surgery. The sequence derives from a female donor with early-stage non-small cell lung cancer.

Here the CDR3 DNA reads TGTGCCAGCAGTGAATGGGCCCGTACGCAGTATTTT. Protein: CASSEWARTQYF. V and J are TRBV2 and TRBJ2-3, with D hard to call. Germline lookup yields CDR1 SNHLY and CDR2 FYNNEI. The CDR3 has 12 amino acids. V lost 2 bases and J 8 bases, leaving 8 bases between the germline ends.